These T cell receptor beta chains were read from a single sample in a study of shared clonotypes between healthy human individuals. Repertoires were generated with immunoSEQ multiplex PCR, while TCRdb's copy carries only in-frame clones and drops some. The data show approximately 1.1 million clones, around 78% seen once. Sequenced sample: memory CD4+ T cells from PBMCs. The receptors shown here come from a man between 18 and 35 years old in good health. Some clones in this sample may be carry-over from other donors' samples. CDR3s include the opening cysteine and the closing phenylalanine or tryptophan. The D gene is left open where the match is weak. Part of the rows lack a size; the others show once, few, many or a class for expanded clones.

>-|TRBJ1-4|TRBD1|TRBV4-1
CASSRGQTNEKLFF
TGCGCCAGCAGCAGGGGGCAGACTAATGAAAAACTGTTTTTT
>-|TRBJ1-5|-|TRBV19
CASSPVTVGYSNQPQHF
TGTGCCAGTAGCCCGGTGACGGTGGGGTATAGCAATCAGCCCCAGCATTTT
>-|TRBJ2-5|-|TRBV28
CASSSTQETQYF
TGTGCCAGCAGTTCCACCCAAGAGACCCAGTACTTC
>many|TRBJ2-7|TRBD2|TRBV28
CASSRSGSFNEQYF
TGTGCCAGCAGTCGTAGCGGGAGTTTCAACGAGCAGTACTTC
>many|TRBJ2-7|-|TRBV7-2
CASSYLGGLASYEQYF
TGTGCCAGCAGCTACCTGGGGGGATTAGCTTCCTACGAGCAGTACTTC
>few|TRBJ2-7|-|TRBV4-2
CASSPGGARGAYEQYF
TGTGCCAGCAGCCCCGGCGGGGCCAGGGGGGCCTACGAGCAGTACTTC
>-|TRBJ2-7|-|TRBV18
CASSPSARAREQYF
TGTGCCAGCTCACCAAGCGCCAGGGCTCGGGAGCAGTACTTC
>-|TRBJ2-7|-|TRBV5-6
CASSLEGSAAQSYEQYF
TGTGCCAGCAGCTTGGAGGGTTCGGCAGCCCAATCCTACGAGCAGTACTTC
>-|TRBJ2-3|-|TRBV5-4
CASSTDGPPNTQYF
TGTGCCAGCAGCACGGACGGTCCCCCAAATACGCAGTATTTT
>-|TRBJ1-4|TRBD1|TRBV7-9
CASSSGQGGLGAGEKLFF
TGTGCCAGCAGCTCGGGACAGGGGGGCTTGGGAGCGGGAGAAAAACTGTTTTTT
>-|TRBJ1-5|-|TRBV19
CASRGGRDQPQHF
TGTGCCAGTAGAGGAGGGAGGGATCAGCCCCAGCATTTT
>-|TRBJ2-1|TRBD2|TRBV5-1
CASHGTSGRAAQNEQFF
TGCGCCAGCCACGGGACTAGCGGGAGGGCCGCTCAAAATGAGCAGTTCTTC
>-|TRBJ1-5|TRBD1|TRBV2
CASTGTGGLQPQHF
TGTGCCAGCACCGGGACAGGGGGCTTGCAGCCCCAGCATTTT
>few|TRBJ2-2|-|TRBV2
CASNGQGGTGELFF
TGTGCCAGCAACGGGCAGGGGGGTACCGGGGAGCTGTTTTTT
>once|TRBJ2-2|TRBD1|TRBV19
CASKKGQGFSAGELFF
TGTGCCAGTAAAAAGGGACAGGGGTTCTCCGCCGGGGAGCTGTTTTTT
>-|TRBJ1-2|TRBD1|TRBV5-1
CASSSGTGNFYGYTF
TGCGCCAGCAGCTCCGGGACAGGGAACTTCTATGGCTACACCTTC
>few|TRBJ2-3|TRBD2|TRBV7-2
CASSPRLALSTDTQYF
TGTGCCAGCAGCCCAAGACTAGCGCTTAGCACAGATACGCAGTATTTT
>-|TRBJ1-1|-|TRBV11-1
CASSLGEDTEAFF
TGTGCCAGCAGCTTAGGCGAGGACACTGAAGCTTTCTTT
>few|TRBJ2-3|-|TRBV27
CASSFKGGSTDTQYF
TGTGCCAGCAGTTTCAAGGGCGGGAGCACAGATACGCAGTATTTT
>-|TRBJ2-3|-|TRBV7-8
CASSQTLRTDTQYF
TGTGCCAGCAGCCAGACTCTCCGAACAGATACGCAGTATTTT
>-|TRBJ2-7|TRBD2|TRBV7-3
CASSLGLAGVYEQYF
TGTGCCAGCAGCTTAGGGCTAGCGGGAGTCTACGAGCAGTACTTC
>few|TRBJ1-5|-|TRBV6-5
CASSSRPGQPQHF
TGTGCCAGCAGTTCCCGACCCGGACAGCCCCAGCATTTT
>-|TRBJ2-7|-|TRBV6-1
CASSEITIYEQYF
TGTGCCAGCAGTGAAATTACTATTTACGAGCAGTACTTC
>-|TRBJ2-5|TRBD2|TRBV5-1
CASRLAGGLEQYF
TGCGCCAGCAGACTAGCGGGGGGCCTGGAGCAGTACTTC
>few|TRBJ2-7|TRBD2|TRBV5-1
CASRSTSDNEQYF
TGCGCCAGCAGGTCTACTAGCGACAACGAGCAGTACTTC
>-|TRBJ2-2|-|TRBV7-9
CASSLLASVNTGELFF
TGTGCCAGCAGCTTATTGGCTAGCGTAAACACCGGGGAGCTGTTTTTT
>-|TRBJ2-7|-|TRBV28
CASSVHRHYEQYF
TGTGCCAGCAGTGTACATCGGCACTACGAGCAGTACTTC
>-|TRBJ2-4|-|TRBV6-1
CASSEDRAKNIQYF
TGTGCCAGCAGTGAAGATCGGGCCAAAAACATTCAGTACTTC
>-|TRBJ2-7|-|TRBV7-6
CASSQGQLTSSYEQYF
TGTGCCAGCAGCCAAGGACAGTTGACGAGCTCCTACGAGCAGTACTTC
>-|TRBJ1-2|TRBD1|TRBV7-8
CASSLEGTGVGYTF
TGTGCCAGCAGCTTAGAAGGGACAGGGGTCGGCTACACCTTC
>-|TRBJ1-4|-|TRBV27
CASSNQGVRGKLFF
TGTGCCAGCAGCAACCAGGGAGTACGTGGAAAACTGTTTTTT
>-|TRBJ2-2|TRBD1|TRBV28
CASTRGQRTGELFF
TGTGCCAGCACCAGGGGGCAAAGGACCGGGGAGCTGTTTTTT
>-|TRBJ2-3|TRBD2|TRBV5-4
CASSPGGLAGDTQYF
TGTGCCAGCAGCCCTGGCGGGTTAGCGGGAGATACGCAGTATTTT
>-|TRBJ1-1|-|TRBV14
CASSPQTNTEAFF
TGTGCCAGCAGCCCACAGACGAACACTGAAGCTTTCTTT
>-|TRBJ2-1|-|TRBV27
CASSKGTRGSVVGEQFF
TGTGCCAGCAGTAAAGGGACTCGAGGCTCTGTAGTGGGTGAGCAGTTCTTC
>-|TRBJ1-4|-|TRBV2
CASSEIGGPNEKLFF
TGTGCCAGCAGTGAAATCGGTGGACCTAATGAAAAACTGTTTTTT
>-|TRBJ2-3|TRBD2|TRBV28
CASFSGSTPNTQYF
TGTGCCAGCTTCAGCGGGAGTACCCCTAATACGCAGTATTTT
>-|TRBJ2-7|-|TRBV4-3
CASSQDPASGQYF
TGCGCCAGCAGCCAAGATCCAGCTTCGGGGCAGTACTTC
>-|TRBJ1-1|TRBD1|TRBV9
CASSAFEGQAFF
TGTGCCAGCAGCGCATTTGAGGGACAGGCTTTCTTT
>-|TRBJ1-2|TRBD1|TRBV2
CASSTTGTGGPYGYTF
TGTGCCAGCAGTACCACCGGGACAGGGGGCCCATATGGCTACACCTTC
>-|TRBJ2-3|-|TRBV6-1
CASSTRRPRTDTQYF
TGTGCCAGCAGCACCAGGCGCCCCCGAACAGATACGCAGTATTTT
>-|TRBJ2-1|-|TRBV7-8
CASSHPRGHDNEQFF
TGTGCCAGCAGTCATCCCCGGGGCCACGACAATGAGCAGTTCTTC
>few|TRBJ1-1|-|TRBV10-1
CASSESPGSEAFF
TGCGCCAGCAGTGAGTCGCCAGGGTCTGAAGCTTTCTTT
>-|TRBJ2-3|-|TRBV6-5
CASSYGGGTDTQYF
TGTGCCAGCAGTTATGGGGGTGGCACAGATACGCAGTATTTT
>many|TRBJ2-1|-|TRBV28
CASGAYNEQFF
TGTGCCTCTGGCGCCTACAATGAGCAGTTCTTC
>once|TRBJ1-1|-|TRBV6-1
CATSDSGPTEAFF
TGTGCCACGTCGGACAGCGGTCCCACTGAAGCTTTCTTT
>-|TRBJ2-1|TRBD2|TRBV4-3
CASSQVPLSGSAGGGYNEQFF
TGCGCCAGCAGCCAAGTCCCGCTTAGCGGGAGTGCTGGGGGGGGCTACAATGAGCAGTTCTTC
>once|TRBJ1-3|-|TRBV5-6
CASSVTGTGNTIYF
TGTGCCAGCAGCGTTACAGGGACTGGAAACACCATATATTTT
>-|TRBJ1-5|-|TRBV6-6
CASSYSIQPQHF
TGTGCCAGCAGTTACTCGATACAGCCCCAGCATTTT
>-|TRBJ2-2|-|TRBV27
CASSLSPPAAANTGELFF
TGTGCCAGCAGTTTATCTCCCCCGGCGGCCGCGAACACCGGGGAGCTGTTTTTT
>-|TRBJ2-7|TRBD1|TRBV9
CASSPGQGYEQYF
TGTGCCAGCAGCCCGGGACAGGGTTACGAGCAGTACTTC
>-|TRBJ2-1|TRBD2|TRBV6-5
CASRREGLGEQFF
TGTGCCAGCAGGCGGGAGGGCCTAGGTGAGCAGTTCTTC